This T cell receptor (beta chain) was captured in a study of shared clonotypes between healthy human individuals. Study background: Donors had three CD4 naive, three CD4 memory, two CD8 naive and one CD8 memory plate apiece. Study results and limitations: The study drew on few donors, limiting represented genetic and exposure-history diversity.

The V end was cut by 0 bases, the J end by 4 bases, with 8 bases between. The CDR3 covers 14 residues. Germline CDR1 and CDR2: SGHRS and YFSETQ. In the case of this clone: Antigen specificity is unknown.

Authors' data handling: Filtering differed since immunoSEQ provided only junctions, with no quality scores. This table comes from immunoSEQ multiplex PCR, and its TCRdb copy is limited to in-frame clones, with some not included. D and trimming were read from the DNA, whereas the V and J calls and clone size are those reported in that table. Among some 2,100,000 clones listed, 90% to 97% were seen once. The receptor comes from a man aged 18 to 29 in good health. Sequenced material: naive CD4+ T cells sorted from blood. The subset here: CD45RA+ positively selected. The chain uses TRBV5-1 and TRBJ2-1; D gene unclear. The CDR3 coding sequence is TGCGCCAGCAGCTTGGAAATGGCTTACAATGAGCAGTTCTTC. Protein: CASSLEMAYNEQFF.